This TCR beta chain was sequenced for a study of shared clonotypes between healthy human individuals. Study-wide background: CD8 memory received one plate per donor, CD8 naive two, CD4 memory three and CD4 naive three.

The repertoire was sequenced with immunoSEQ multiplex PCR; TCRdb's copy has only in-frame clones and lacks some. The sample holds 2 million to 2.5 million clones, under 95% seen once. CD45RO-negative, CCR7-positively selected cells formed the naive CD8 fraction, excluding terminally differentiated effector memory CD45RA+ cells. The donor cohort consisted entirely of Caucasian adults residing in Nashville, Tennessee. The sample comprised naive CD8+ T cells from PBMCs. The clonotype comes from a man aged 18 to 29 in good health. Some clones in this sample may be carry-over from other donors' samples.

CDR3 residues: CASSQDRMAVYGYTF. The CDR3 DNA follows: TGCGCCAGCAGCCAAGATCGGATGGCGGTTTATGGCTACACCTTC. The gene calls are TRBV4-1 and TRBJ1-2; D gene unclear. Trimming took off 0 bases at V and 5 bases at J, with 13 bases between the two ends. Germline CDR1 is MGHRA and CDR2 is YSYEKL. The CDR3 consists of 15 residues.